This T cell receptor beta chain was sequenced in a study of cytomegalovirus exposure and HLA in healthy donors. The PCR had 60 Vbeta and 13 Jbeta primers. Only in-frame clones appear in the TCRdb table, and some are missing; sequencing was by immunoSEQ multiplex PCR. Here the sample spans tens of thousands of clones, about 70% being singletons. There are 12 residues in the CDR3. The germline V gene encodes CDR1 MDHEN and CDR2 SYDVKM. Trimming removed 2 bases from V and 10 bases from J, with 9 bases in between. The sequenced sample consisted of PBMCs. This receptor was identified in a man aged 25-45 years in good health and CMV-seronegative. The V gene is TRBV28, the J gene TRBJ2-1, with D maybe TRBD2 (5 bases). The CDR3 here is CASSLPRREQFF. Written as DNA, the CDR3 is TGTGCCAGCAGTTTACCCAGGAGGGAGCAGTTCTTC. The complete variable domain, with remaining parts taken from reference TRBV28 and TRBJ2-1, reads DVKVTQSSRYLVKRTGEKVFLECVQDMDHENMFWYRQDPGLGLRLIYFSYDVKMKEKGDIPEGYSVSREKKERFSLILESASTNQTSMYLCASSLPRREQFFGPGTRLTVL.